These 9 T cell receptor beta chains were sequenced from one sample in a study of T cells in Graves' hyperthyroidism and ophthalmopathy. Amplification of TCR beta CDR3 regions was performed using RNA transcripts as template. With the HTBI primer set, the TCR CDR3 went through a first round of RT-PCR. Each CDR3 protein is one row after TCRdb ran MiXCR on the multiplex PCR reads. Of about half a million distinct CDR3 sequences detected, 20% appear once; the ten largest clones hold about 45%. Material: blood. Receptors were obtained from a middle-aged man with Graves' ophthalmopathy.

The rearrangement joins TRBV13 to TRBJ1-3, with a possible D match to TRBD1 (6 bases). V shed 5 bases and J shed 6 bases, with 11 bases lying between them. Germline V gene data show CDR1 as PRHDT and CDR2 as FYEKMQ (reference sequence). The CDR3 consists of 13 residues. The CDR3 reads CASSPGGLNTIYF. The DNA for the CDR3 is TGTGCCAGCAGCCCCGGGGGGCTAAACACCATATATTTT.

This CDR3 reads CASSYPRTSGYYNEQFF. The CDR3, as DNA: TGTGCCAGCAGTTACCCTAGGACTAGCGGATATTACAATGAGCAGTTCTTC. V gene TRBV6-2 or TRBV6-3 combines with J gene TRBJ2-1; 10 nucleotides line up with TRBD2. The germline V gene encodes CDR1 MNHEY and CDR2 SVGEGT. The length of the CDR3 is 17 residues. The V and J ends lost 2 bases and 4 bases, in that order; junction bases with no gene match: 8.

This clonotype occurred many times. The chain uses TRBV14 and TRBJ2-3, with 15 bases aligning to TRBD2. The trim removed 8 bases at V and 1 base at J, leaving 10 bases unmatched. Per the germline V gene, CDR1 is SGHDN and CDR2 is FVKESK. This CDR3 contains 18 residues. The CDR3 sequence: CASGAGLAGGRGTDTQYF. The CDR3 region has the DNA TGTGCCAGCGGAGCCGGACTAGCGGGGGGGCGTGGCACAGATACGCAGTATTTT.

This clonotype was observed many times. The chain is built from TRBV10-3 and TRBJ2-7; possibly TRBD1 for D (6 bases). Germline V gives CDR1 ENHRY, CDR2 SYGVKD. The length of the CDR3 is 14 residues. Trimming cost V 8 bases and J 1 base, with 15 bases left between them. CDR3 sequence reads: CAIGVGARSYEQYF. For the CDR3, the DNA is TGTGCCATCGGGGTGGGGGCTAGGTCCTACGAGCAGTACTTC.

This clonotype has ten or more counts. The chain couples TRBV2 to TRBJ2-5, with D perhaps TRBD2 (5 bases). This CDR3 spans 14 amino acids. V was shortened by 7 bases and J by 5 bases, with 17 bases between the two germline ends. CDR1 is SNHLY, CDR2 FYNNEI, per germline. In nucleotides, the CDR3 is TGTGCCAGCAAGGTCACCGGGCCGGGGGAGACCCAGTACTTC. Protein product: CASKVTGPGETQYF.

The chain employs TRBV29-1 and TRBJ2-1, with 8 bases matching TRBD2. Germline V lookup: CDR1 SQVTM, CDR2 ANQGSEA. This CDR3 region has 13 residues. V lost 8 bases and J lost 3; bases outside the gene matches: 6. The CDR3 DNA reads TGCAGCACCCGTAGCGGGAACTACAATGAGCAGTTCTTC. As protein: CSTRSGNYNEQFF.

This clonotype was found many times. The chain employs TRBV11-2 and TRBJ2-1; D gene uncertain. CDR1 and CDR2 from the germline V gene are SGHAT and FQNNGV. With 3 bases removed from V and 6 bases from J, the gap between germline ends came to 0 bases. This CDR3 contains 10 residues. CDR3 protein: CASSFNEQFF. The CDR3 bases are TGTGCCAGCAGCTTCAATGAGCAGTTCTTC. The whole variable domain, filled in from reference TRBV11-2 and TRBJ2-1, reads EAGVAQSPRYKIIEKRQSVAFWCNPISGHATLYWYQQILGQGPKLLIQFQNNGVVDDSQLPKDRFSAERLKGVDSTLKIQPAKLEDSAVYLCASSFNEQFFGPGTRLTVL.

The chain carries TRBV27 and TRBJ2-5; D possibly matches TRBD1 or TRBD2 (5 bases each). The CDR3 runs 13 residues. Germline CDR1 is MNHEY and CDR2 is SMNVEV (reference sequence). Trimming left V 5 bases short and J 5 bases short, with 12 bases between. The CDR3 DNA reads as TGTGCCAGCAGTGGGGGTGGACGGGAGACCCAGTACTTC. It is translated as CASSGGGRETQYF.

The chain carries TRBV19 and TRBJ2-1; no clear D gene. The ends were cut back, 4 bases at V and 7 bases at J, with 5 bases in the middle. The CDR3 loop spans 11 amino acids. Germline values: CDR1 LNHDA, CDR2 SQIVND (reference sequence). CDR3 amino acids: CASSKKNEQFF. The CDR3 nucleotides are TGTGCCAGTAGTAAGAAGAATGAGCAGTTCTTC.